A selection of T cell receptor beta chains follows, all from one sample in a study of identical twins. TCRdb fed the 5' RACE reads into MiXCR, producing one record per CDR3 protein. The sample lists 540,000 or so distinct CDR3 sequences; around 24% were seen once. The sample was also reused in another study, on yellow fever vaccine responses in identical twins.

The sample was CD4+ T cells sorted from blood. These receptors originate from a woman aged 18-30 years in good health. Both conserved end residues are part of each CDR3. D genes are given only for firm matches. Where a row states a size, it is once, few, many or the class of an expanded clone; other rows omit it.

TGCAGTGCTACAGGGACCTCAAGAACCCAAGAGACCCAGTACTTC	CSATGTSRTQETQYF	.	TRBV20-1	TRBJ2-5	.
TGTGCCAGCAGGGATGGACTAGCTGGATGGGTGGGGCGCTACGAGCAGTACTTC	CASRDGLAGWVGRYEQYF	.	TRBV28	TRBJ2-7	TRBD2
TGTGCCAGCAGGCGGGAGCTAGGTAGGCAGTTCTTC	CASRRELGRQFF	.	TRBV7-9	TRBJ2-1	TRBD2
TGCGCCAGCAGCTTCGGGTTCGGTGCTAGCGGGGGCCAAGAGACCCAGTACTTC	CASSFGFGASGGQETQYF	.	TRBV5-1	TRBJ2-5	TRBD2
TGCACCGGTAGCGGGGACGGATACAATGAGCAGTTCTTC	CTGSGDGYNEQFF	few	TRBV20-1	TRBJ2-1	TRBD2
TGCAGCGTTGAAGCGTCGACAGATACGCAGTATTTT	CSVEASTDTQYF	.	TRBV29-1	TRBJ2-3	.
TGCAGTGCTACCAGGGGGGACAGGGGGCTCTACGAGCAGTACTTC	CSATRGDRGLYEQYF	.	TRBV20-1	TRBJ2-7	TRBD1
TGTGCCAGCAGGCCACGGGCGGGAGGGACTGAAGCTTTCTTT	CASRPRAGGTEAFF	few	TRBV12-3/TRBV12-4	TRBJ1-1	.
TGTGCCAGCAGCTTGGCTCGGACTAGCCTGAACACCGGGGAGCTGTTTTTT	CASSLARTSLNTGELFF	.	TRBV5-8	TRBJ2-2	TRBD2
TGTGCCAGCAGCTTTGATGACATTTCCTATGGCTACACCTTC	CASSFDDISYGYTF	few	TRBV7-2	TRBJ1-2	.
TGTGCCAGCAGGTTAGGGGAGTATGGCTACACCTTC	CASRLGEYGYTF	.	TRBV5-6	TRBJ1-2	.
TGCGCCAGCAGCTTGGATGCCCTAGCGGGAGTGCTTGAGCAGTTCTTC	CASSLDALAGVLEQFF	few	TRBV5-1	TRBJ2-1	TRBD2
TGTGCCACCAGCAGCGGGACATCATACCGCTCTGGGGCCAACGTCCTGACTTTC	CATSSGTSYRSGANVLTF	.	TRBV15	TRBJ2-6	.
TGCAGCGTCCCACTCACAGATACGCAGTATTTT	CSVPLTDTQYF	.	TRBV29-1	TRBJ2-3	.
TGCGCCAGCAGCCCGGACGGGGGGTCTGGGCAAGAGACCCAGTACTTC	CASSPDGGSGQETQYF	few	TRBV5-1	TRBJ2-5	TRBD2
TGTGCCAGCGGGGGTAGCGGCTCCTACGAGCAGTACTTC	CASGGSGSYEQYF	few	TRBV27	TRBJ2-7	.
TGTGCCAGCAGCTTGGAGGGGAGTTTCTCTGGAAACACCATATATTTT	CASSLEGSFSGNTIYF	.	TRBV7-2	TRBJ1-3	.
TGTGCCAGCAGCTGGAGTTCGGACCGAGAAGTTTTTGAGACCCAGTACTTC	CASSWSSDREVFETQYF	few	TRBV5-6	TRBJ2-5	.